The 30 T cell receptor beta chains below were found in one sample sequenced in a study of blood T cell repertoires in COVID-19. The repertoire was sequenced with immunoSEQ multiplex PCR; TCRdb's copy has only in-frame clones and lacks some. The sample lists under 250,000 clones; approximately 78% were seen once. Sequenced material: peripheral blood. The receptor source for this set is a woman in her sixties or seventies with COVID-19, enrolled during active disease.

The rearrangement joins TRBV27 to TRBJ1-2; D perhaps matches TRBD1 (5 bases). Deletions cut 3 bases from V and 8 bases from J, with 13 bases between. The CDR3 consists of 13 residues. CDR1 is MNHEY, CDR2 SMNVEV, per germline (reference sequence). CDR3 in amino acids: CASSFRGEGGYTF. The CDR3 bases are TGTGCCAGCAGTTTCCGAGGGGAGGGAGGCTACACCTTC.

DNA of the CDR3: TGCAGCGTTGAAACAGGCTATGGCTACACCTTC. It codes for CSVETGYGYTF. The V call is TRBV29-1, the J call TRBJ1-2, with D possibly being TRBD1 (5 bases). The CDR3 sequence is 11 residues long. V lost 2 bases, J lost 4 bases, and 5 bases lay in between. CDR1 is SQVTM and CDR2 is ANQGSEA in the germline V gene.

V is TRBV29-1 and J is TRBJ2-7; D is ambiguous. The CDR3 spans 12 residues. Germline CDR1 is SQVTM and CDR2 is ANQGSEA. The V end lost 4 bases, the J end lost 9 bases, and 16 bases lay between the germline ends. CDR3 DNA: TGCAGCGTTGGGTTAGAGCTAGAGGTGCAGTACTTC. Its translation: CSVGLELEVQYF.

This chain connects TRBV5-1 to TRBJ1-3; the D is unclear. Trimming cost V 0 bases and J 0 bases, with 7 bases left between them. Germline CDR1 and CDR2: SGHRS and YFSETQ. The CDR3 is 15 residues long. CDR3 coding DNA: TGCGCCAGCAGCTTGGAATCGGTCTCTGGAAACACCATATATTTT. It codes for CASSLESVSGNTIYF.

The chain uses TRBV6-4 and TRBJ2-2; D is possibly TRBD2 (6 bases). The germline CDR1 and CDR2 sequences are MRHNA and SNTAGT. V lost 5 bases and J lost 2, with 9 bases in between. The CDR3 totals 14 residues. Written as DNA, the CDR3 is TGTGCCAGCAGTTGGGACTTCAACACCGGGGAGCTGTTTTTT. Residues: CASSWDFNTGELFF.

This chain joins TRBV28 and TRBJ2-7, with 7 bases identical to TRBD2. The V and J ends lost 4 bases and 6 bases, in that order; junction bases with no gene match: 12. This CDR3 comprises 15 residues. Germline-derived CDR1 and CDR2 are MDHEN and SYDVKM. The CDR3 region is CASSSLKGPGGEQYF. The DNA for the CDR3 is TGTGCCAGCAGTTCCCTAAAGGGGCCGGGAGGCGAGCAGTACTTC. The variable domain in full, completed from reference TRBV28 and TRBJ2-7, reads DVKVTQSSRYLVKRTGEKVFLECVQDMDHENMFWYRQDPGLGLRLIYFSYDVKMKEKGDIPEGYSVSREKKERFSLILESASTNQTSMYLCASSSLKGPGGEQYFGPGTRLTVT.

A few counts support this clone. The rearrangement uses TRBV28 and TRBJ2-4, with D possibly TRBD2 on 5 matching bases. Germline CDR1 reads MDHEN; CDR2 reads SYDVKM. The CDR3 is 14 residues long. The V and J ends lost 6 bases and 6 bases respectively, with 15 bases between them. The CDR3 sequence: CASSSRTGLNIQYF. CDR3 DNA: TGTGCCAGCAGCTCGCGGACTGGTCTAAACATTCAGTACTTC.

This clone was detected only once. The chain joins TRBV19 to TRBJ1-4, with a possible D match to TRBD1 (5 bases). With 6 bases removed from V and 4 bases from J, the gap between germline ends came to 21 bases. There are 17 residues in the CDR3. Germline V gene sequence: CDR1 LNHDA, CDR2 SQIVND (reference sequence). DNA for the CDR3: TGTGCCAGTAGCTACCTACCGGGCCGGGGACTTAATGAAAAACTGTTTTTT. It codes for CASSYLPGRGLNEKLFF.

V gene TRBV5-6 combines with J gene TRBJ2-5, with TRBD2 matching over 8 bases. V lost 2 bases and J lost 4; bases outside the gene matches: 7. The germline CDR1 and CDR2 sequences are SGHDT and YYEEEE. The CDR3 is 15 residues long. CDR3 in DNA: TGTGCCAGCAGCTTCCAGGGACTAGGGGTAGAGACCCAGTACTTC. This codes for CASSFQGLGVETQYF.

This chain uses TRBV24-1 with TRBJ1-4; D perhaps matches TRBD1 (6 bases). CDR3 size: 16 residues. Germline CDR1 and CDR2: KGHDR and SFDVKD. Trimming took off 3 bases at V and 4 bases at J, with 14 bases between the two ends. The CDR3 bases are TGTGCCACCAGTGATGGTTTGACAGGAAATAATGAAAAACTGTTTTTT. This encodes CATSDGLTGNNEKLFF.

The V call is TRBV7-2, the J call TRBJ2-7; no clear D gene. V was shortened by 0 bases and J by 4 bases, with 4 bases between the two germline ends. The CDR3 is 12 residues long. CDR1 is SGHTA, CDR2 FQGNSA, per germline. The CDR3: CASSLAEYEQYF. Here the CDR3 DNA reads TGTGCCAGCAGCTTAGCTGAGTACGAGCAGTACTTC.

This clone was recorded a few times. The chain carries TRBV3-1 (or the pseudogene TRBV3-2) and TRBJ2-7; tentative D call: TRBD2 (5 bases). The germline V gene encodes CDR1 LGHDT and CDR2 YNNKEL (reference sequence). CDR3 size: 13 residues. V gave up 2 bases and J gave up 2 bases, with 7 bases separating them. CDR3 nucleotide sequence: TGTGCCAGCAGCCAATCCGGGACCTACGAGCAGTACTTC. Translation: CASSQSGTYEQYF.

The chain is built from TRBV4-2 and TRBJ2-2; TRBD2 agrees at 10 bases. Trimming took 4 bases from V and 2 from J; bases not matched to a gene: 13. Looked up from germline, CDR1 is LGHNA and CDR2 is YNFKEQ. The CDR3 runs 19 residues. The DNA of the CDR3 is TGTGCCAGCAGCCGGGGGGATCTAGCGGGAGTTTCCAACACCGGGGAGCTGTTTTTT. Protein sequence: CASSRGDLAGVSNTGELFF.

The chain has TRBV7-9 and TRBJ2-1, with D tentatively TRBD2 (5 bases). V dropped 5 bases and J dropped 5 bases, with 16 bases sitting between them. In germline, CDR1 is SEHNR, CDR2 FQNEAQ (reference sequence). This CDR3 contains 15 residues. As DNA, the CDR3 is TGTGCCAGCAGCCTAGAGCGGAGTGGACACAATGAGCAGTTCTTC. It encodes CASSLERSGHNEQFF.

CDR3 residues: CASSYRQTSGMTDTQYF. CDR3 in DNA: TGTGCCAGCAGCTACAGGCAGACTAGCGGGATGACAGATACGCAGTATTTT. The V and J genes are TRBV5-4 and TRBJ2-3; TRBD2 aligns across 11 bases. V was clipped by 3 bases and J by 3 bases; unmatched bases: 9. The CDR3 extends over 17 amino acids. Per germline, CDR1 SGHNT and CDR2 YYREEE (reference sequence).

The chain couples TRBV21-1 to TRBJ2-7; TRBD2, the table's D call, lacks a check against the DNA. TRBV21-1 is described as a pseudogene. The CDR3 sequence is 17 residues long. The CDR3 DNA is TGTGCCAGCAGCATGGAACCCGGGTCTCCGAGCACCTACGAGCAGTACTTC. Translating it yields CASSMEPGSPSTYEQYF.

This clone was seen a single time. This chain connects TRBV20-1 to TRBJ2-3; 9 positions agree with TRBD2. CDR1 is DFQATT and CDR2 is SNEGSKA in the germline V gene (reference sequence). Trimming at V came to 3 bases and at J to 1 base, leaving 5 bases not matched to a gene. This CDR3 has 15 residues. CDR3 sequence reads: CSASSTSGRTDTQYF. CDR3 sequence (DNA): TGCAGTGCTAGTAGCACTAGCGGGCGCACAGATACGCAGTATTTT.

With respect to this clone: A read error may produce the germline difference seen at one junction end. CDR3 loop: CASSPLSHEQYF. The CDR3 region has the DNA TGTGCCAGCTCACCTCTCTCCCACGAGCAGTACTTC. This sequence joins TRBV18 and TRBJ2-7; D remains ambiguous. The CDR3 runs 12 residues. Germline V lookup: CDR1 KGHSH, CDR2 LQKENI.

This sequence joins TRBV24-1 and TRBJ2-3; tentative D call: TRBD2 (6 bases). Germline V CDR1 and CDR2: KGHDR, SFDVKD. The CDR3 covers 14 residues. The germline V and J ends were trimmed by 7 bases and 3 bases, with 13 bases remaining between them. The DNA of the CDR3 is TGTGCCACCAGAATGACGGGGGAGACAGATACGCAGTATTTT. Protein sequence: CATRMTGETDTQYF.

The genes are TRBV6-6 and TRBJ1-4; D uncertain. This CDR3 comprises 14 residues. Germline CDR1 is MNHNY and CDR2 is SVGAGI (reference sequence). The ends were cut back, 6 bases at V and 0 bases at J, with 8 bases in the middle. The CDR3 is CASRQEATNEKLFF. CDR3 in DNA: TGTGCCAGCAGACAAGAAGCAACTAATGAAAAACTGTTTTTT.

The gene calls are TRBV2 and TRBJ1-3; possibly TRBD1 for D (5 bases). The CDR3 spans 16 residues. Trimming removed 4 bases from V and 0 bases from J, with 13 bases in between. Germline V lookup: CDR1 SNHLY, CDR2 FYNNEI. CDR3 sequence: CASSAYDSRSGNTIYF. The CDR3 DNA sequence: TGTGCCAGCAGTGCGTATGACAGCCGCTCTGGAAACACCATATATTTT. The full variable domain, its missing parts supplied by reference TRBV2 and TRBJ1-3, is EPEVTQTPSHQVTQMGQEVILRCVPISNHLYFYWYRQILGQKVEFLVSFYNNEISEKSEIFDDQFSVERPDGSNFTLKIRSTKLEDSAMYFCASSAYDSRSGNTIYFGEGSWLTVV.

With respect to this clone: The sample holds other DNA sequences that translate to the same CDR3. The chain couples TRBV19 to TRBJ2-3; 9 positions agree with TRBD2. This CDR3 is 16 amino acids long. Germline V gives CDR1 LNHDA, CDR2 SQIVND (reference sequence). After removal of 1 base from V and 1 base from J, the junction contained 3 bases not matched to a gene. CDR3 region: CASSIVSGGGTDTQYF. The CDR3 DNA is TGTGCCAGTAGTATAGTTAGCGGGGGTGGCACAGATACGCAGTATTTT.

The chain is built from TRBV28 and TRBJ1-1, with a weak D call TRBD1 (6 bases). Germline lookup yields CDR1 MDHEN and CDR2 SYDVKM. V lost 6 bases to trimming and J lost 3 bases, with 17 bases between them. This CDR3 has 15 amino acids. The CDR3: CASSPTGGRDTEAFF. The CDR3 DNA follows: TGTGCCAGCAGCCCTACCGGGGGGCGCGACACTGAAGCTTTCTTT.

The chain recombines TRBV9 with TRBJ2-1; 8 nucleotides line up with TRBD2. Germline CDR1 and CDR2: SGDLS and YYNGEE. The length of the CDR3 is 15 residues. J lost 6 bases, V lost 3 bases, and 8 bases had no gene match. This CDR3 is CASSASGRGSNEQFF. The CDR3 DNA sequence: TGTGCCAGCAGCGCGAGCGGGAGAGGGTCCAATGAGCAGTTCTTC.

The chain links TRBV10-3 to TRBJ2-7; 8 bases fit TRBD1. Germline CDR1 is ENHRY and CDR2 is SYGVKD. The V gene end was trimmed by 0 bases and the J gene end by 7 bases; junction bases not matched to a gene: 20. The CDR3 is 19 residues long. CDR3 amino acids: CAISESKAGAGTGPREQYF. CDR3 nucleotide sequence: TGTGCCATCAGTGAGTCGAAGGCCGGTGCGGGGACAGGTCCACGGGAGCAGTACTTC.

This rearrangement joins TRBV9 to TRBJ2-5; TRBD2 aligns across 8 bases. Germline loops: CDR1 SGDLS, CDR2 YYNGEE. The trim removed 4 bases at V and 2 bases at J, leaving 7 bases unmatched. CDR3 size: 15 residues. The CDR3 region is CASSPRSGRQETQYF. DNA of the CDR3: TGTGCCAGCAGCCCCCGAAGCGGGAGACAAGAGACCCAGTACTTC.

On this clone: An end of the junction differs from the germline gene, which may be a read error. The chain recombines TRBV3-1 (or the pseudogene TRBV3-2) with TRBJ2-3; 13 bases match TRBD2. The length of the CDR3 is 18 residues. Germline lookup yields CDR1 LGHDT and CDR2 YNNKEL (reference sequence). For the CDR3, the DNA is TGTGCCAGCACCCAAGCCATACTAGCGGGAGGGTACTCGGATACGCAGTATTTT. Protein sequence: CASTQAILAGGYSDTQYF.

The chain couples TRBV25-1 to TRBJ1-2; 10 positions match TRBD1. Trimming at V came to 4 bases and at J to 5 bases, leaving 4 bases not matched to a gene. The CDR3 has 14 residues. Looked up from germline, CDR1 is MGHDK and CDR2 is SYGVNS. CDR3 protein: CASSGTGGPYGYTF. CDR3 DNA: TGTGCCAGCAGTGGGACAGGGGGTCCTTATGGCTACACCTTC.

The table lists this clone with a few counts. The rearrangement joins TRBV19 to TRBJ1-4, with TRBD1 matching over 8 bases. V lost 3 bases to trimming and J lost 7 bases; unmatched junction nucleotides: 7. The germline V gene has CDR1 LNHDA and CDR2 SQIVND (reference sequence). This CDR3 is 15 amino acids long. The CDR3 sequence: CASSIPGGTGEKLFF. The CDR3 coding sequence is TGTGCCAGTAGTATTCCAGGGGGCACGGGTGAAAAACTGTTTTTT.

This clone showed up just once. The chain combines TRBV9 with TRBJ1-1; 7 bases match TRBD1. J gave up 5 bases and V 0 bases, and 7 bases lay outside the gene matches. Germline loops: CDR1 SGDLS, CDR2 YYNGEE. The CDR3 length is 15 residues. CDR3 in amino acids: CASSVGSGGWTEAFF. The DNA of the CDR3 is TGTGCCAGCAGCGTAGGTTCAGGGGGTTGGACTGAAGCTTTCTTT.